Below, 10 T cell receptor beta chains from the same sample are listed, as sequenced in a study of shared clonotypes between healthy human individuals. Terminally differentiated effector memory CD45RA+ cells were left out of the naive CD8 fraction, which was CD45RO-negative and positively selected for CCR7. Sequencing used immunoSEQ multiplex PCR; TCRdb keeps in-frame clones, though not all of them. The table records 630,000 or so clones, nearly 98% of them present only once. Sequencing was carried out using naive CD8+ T cells sorted from blood. The receptor source for this set is a man aged 25 to 45 in good health.

The chain employs TRBV29-1 and TRBJ2-7; D is perhaps TRBD1 (5 bases). Germline lookup yields CDR1 SQVTM and CDR2 ANQGSEA. The CDR3 covers 10 residues. V lost 6 bases and J lost 5, with 8 bases in between. The CDR3, as DNA: TGCAGCGTGCAGGGAAACGAGCAGTACTTC. Amino acids: CSVQGNEQYF.

The chain joins TRBV7-9 to TRBJ1-1, with D perhaps TRBD1 (6 bases). Germline CDR1 is SEHNR and CDR2 is FQNEAQ (reference sequence). This CDR3 region has 13 residues. V dropped 5 bases and J dropped 1 base, with 8 bases sitting between them. DNA of the CDR3: TGTGCCAGCAGCAAGACAGGGAACACTGAAGCTTTCTTT. This codes for CASSKTGNTEAFF.

The chain combines TRBV5-6 with TRBJ2-5; 9 positions match TRBD1. Germline CDR1 SGHDT, CDR2 YYEEEE. Trimming took 4 bases from V and 0 from J; bases not matched to a gene: 4. CDR3 length equals 15 residues. The CDR3: CASSPGQGHQETQYF. CDR3 sequence (DNA): TGTGCCAGCAGCCCGGGACAGGGACACCAAGAGACCCAGTACTTC.

The rearrangement joins TRBV10-1 to TRBJ1-4; D is possibly TRBD1 (6 bases). The CDR3 is 14 amino acids. CDR1 is WNHNN and CDR2 is SYGVQD in the germline V gene (reference sequence). The V and J ends lost 3 bases and 8 bases respectively, with 13 bases between them. The CDR3 protein is CASSDVGAEEKLFF. CDR3 sequence (DNA): TGCGCCAGCAGTGATGTGGGGGCAGAAGAAAAACTGTTTTTT.

The chain has TRBV7-6 and TRBJ1-4; 8 bases agree with TRBD1. Germline V gene sequence: CDR1 SGHVS, CDR2 FNYEAQ. The CDR3 is 15 residues long. V was clipped by 6 bases and J by 4 bases; unmatched bases: 7. The CDR3 spells CASRPNRGSNEKLFF. CDR3 DNA sequence: TGTGCCAGCAGACCCAACAGGGGGAGTAATGAAAAACTGTTTTTT. The variable domain in full, completed from reference TRBV7-6 and TRBJ1-4, reads GAGVSQSPRYKVTKRGQDVALRCDPISGHVSLYWYRQALGQGPEFLTYFNYEAQQDKSGLPNDRFSAERPEGSISTLTIQRTEQRDSAMYRCASRPNRGSNEKLFFGSGTQLSVL.

V is TRBV15 and J is TRBJ2-1, with D perhaps matching TRBD2 (5 bases). The CDR3 is 15 amino acids. The V end lost 4 bases, the J end lost 1 base, and 11 bases lay between the germline ends. Germline CDR1 LNHNV, CDR2 YYDKDF (reference sequence). The DNA for the CDR3 is TGTGCCACCAGCACAACTAGGGCTTCCTACAATGAGCAGTTCTTC. Its protein product is CATSTTRASYNEQFF.

V is TRBV7-9 and J is TRBJ2-7; 9 bases align to TRBD1. Germline CDR1 is SEHNR and CDR2 is FQNEAQ (reference sequence). The trim removed 5 bases at V and 5 bases at J, leaving 7 bases unmatched. The CDR3 has 14 residues. CDR3 DNA sequence: TGTGCCAGCAGCAAAGGACAGGGGAGGAACGAGCAGTACTTC. Its translation: CASSKGQGRNEQYF.

The CDR3 is CASSREDEQFF. The DNA for the CDR3 is TGTGCCAGCAGCAGAGAAGATGAGCAGTTCTTC. V usage is TRBV7-3 and J usage is TRBJ2-1; D is ambiguous. Germline CDR1 reads SGHTA; CDR2 reads FQGTGA. Trimming cost V 5 bases and J 8 bases, with 7 bases left between them. The length of the CDR3 is 11 residues.

The chain has TRBV25-1 and TRBJ2-2, with 7 bases that match TRBD1. This CDR3 is 18 amino acids long. V dropped 4 bases and J dropped 0; count of bases not matched to a gene: 11. In germline, CDR1 is MGHDK, CDR2 SYGVNS. The CDR3 DNA is TGTGCCAGCAGTGGGACAGGATACGAAAGCCCGAACACCGGGGAGCTGTTTTTT. The encoded protein is CASSGTGYESPNTGELFF.

This sequence joins TRBV27 and TRBJ2-1; the D gene is possibly TRBD2 (6 bases). The germline gives CDR1 MNHEY, CDR2 SMNVEV (reference sequence). The V end was cut by 2 bases, the J end by 4 bases, with 21 bases between. The CDR3 sequence is 18 residues long. The CDR3 region has the DNA TGTGCCAGCAGTTTACCCTCTAGCGAGAGGGGAGTATACAATGAGCAGTTCTTC. This codes for CASSLPSSERGVYNEQFF.